A single sample gave rise to the 2 T cell receptor beta chains below, sequenced in a study of glioma-infiltrating T cells after dendritic cell vaccination. Libraries were prepared by immunoSEQ multiplex PCR; TCRdb keeps only in-frame clonotypes and omits some of them. This table holds more than 70,000 clones, more than 75% found once. Noted time point: after dendritic cell vaccination, including at tumor progression/relapse. This specimen consisted of blood, obtained after dendritic cell vaccination. These receptors originate from a human donor with glioblastoma.

This clone was counted once. The chain couples TRBV7-2 to TRBJ2-2; D possibly corresponds to TRBD1 (6 bases). The germline CDR1 and CDR2 sequences are SGHTA and FQGNSA. CDR3 length equals 15 residues. The germline V and J ends were trimmed by 5 bases and 6 bases, with 16 bases remaining between them. In nucleotides, the CDR3 is TGTGCCAGCAGCCTCACCTTAGGGGGAGCCGGGGAGCTGTTTTTT. Its translation is CASSLTLGGAGELFF. The full variable domain, completed using reference TRBV7-2 and TRBJ2-2, is GAGVSQSPSNKVTEKGKDVELRCDPISGHTALYWYRQSLGQGLEFLIYFQGNSAPDKSGLPSDRFSAERTGGSVSTLTIQRTQQEDSAVYLCASSLTLGGAGELFFGEGSRLTVL.

The genes are TRBV10-3 and TRBJ2-1; D is possibly TRBD2 (5 bases). The ends were cut back, 6 bases at V and 8 bases at J, with 11 bases in the middle. The germline V gene encodes CDR1 ENHRY and CDR2 SYGVKD. The CDR3 runs 12 residues. CDR3 loop: CAISPKDYEQFF. CDR3 DNA: TGTGCCATCAGCCCGAAGGACTATGAGCAGTTCTTC.